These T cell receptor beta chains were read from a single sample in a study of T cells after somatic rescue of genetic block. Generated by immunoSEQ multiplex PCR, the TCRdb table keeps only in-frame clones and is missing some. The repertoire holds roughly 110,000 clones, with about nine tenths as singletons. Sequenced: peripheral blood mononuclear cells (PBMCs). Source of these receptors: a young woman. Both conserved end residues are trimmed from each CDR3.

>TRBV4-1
ASSQDQWNDNEQF
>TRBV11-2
ASSLERAGFNEQY
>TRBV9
ASSGDRGSPYEQY
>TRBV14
ASSQGGNAF
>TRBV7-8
ASSPSVGNTEAF
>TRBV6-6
ASIRDRAYNEQF
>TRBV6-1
ASSEIRVKETQY
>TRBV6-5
ASSYDPGQGGEQY
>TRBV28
ASSPPGGHYEQY
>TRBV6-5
ASSPTGLYGYT
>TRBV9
ASSASAQTYNEQF
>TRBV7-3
ASSPGTGNGYT
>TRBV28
ASSPDRDGYT
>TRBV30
AWSRGASLYNEQF
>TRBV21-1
ASSSNRGRREKLF
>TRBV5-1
ASSLTGRETQY